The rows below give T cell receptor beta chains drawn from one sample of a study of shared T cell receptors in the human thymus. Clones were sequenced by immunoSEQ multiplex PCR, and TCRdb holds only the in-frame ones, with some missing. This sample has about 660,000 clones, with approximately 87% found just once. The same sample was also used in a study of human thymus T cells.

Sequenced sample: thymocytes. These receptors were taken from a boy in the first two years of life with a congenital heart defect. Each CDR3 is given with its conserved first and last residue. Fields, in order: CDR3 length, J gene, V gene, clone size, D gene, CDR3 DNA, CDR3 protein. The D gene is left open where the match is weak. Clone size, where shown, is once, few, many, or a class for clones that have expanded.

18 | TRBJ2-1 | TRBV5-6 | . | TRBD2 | TGTGCCAGCAGCATGGGGCTAGCGGGAGTGTGGAGCTACAATGAGCAGTTCTTC | CASSMGLAGVWSYNEQFF
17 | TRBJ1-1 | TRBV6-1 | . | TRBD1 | TGTGCCAGCAGTGAATTGGGACAGGGGGGATCAGGGCGGGGAGCTTTCTTT | CASSELGQGGSGRGAFF
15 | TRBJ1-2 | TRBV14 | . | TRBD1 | TGTGCCAGCAGCCCTTCTAAGACAGGGGGAGATGGCTACACCTTC | CASSPSKTGGDGYTF
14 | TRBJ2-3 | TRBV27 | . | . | TGTGCCAGCAGTCTGGTTGGGCGCACAGATACGCAGTATTTT | CASSLVGRTDTQYF
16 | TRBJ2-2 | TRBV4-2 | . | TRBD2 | TGTGCCAGCAGCCACTCCCGGACTAGGGACACCGGGGAGCTGTTTTTT | CASSHSRTRDTGELFF
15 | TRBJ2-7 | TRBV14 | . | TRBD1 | TGTGCCAGCAGCCATACAGGGGGCCCCCCCTACGAGCAGTACTTC | CASSHTGGPPYEQYF
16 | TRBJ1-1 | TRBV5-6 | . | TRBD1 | TGTGCCAGCAGCTTTAAGGGGGCAAATGGGAACACTGAAGCTTTCTTT | CASSFKGANGNTEAFF
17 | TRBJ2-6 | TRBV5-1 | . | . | TGCGCCAGCAGCTTTTCCGACACGAGCTCTGGGGCCAACGTCCTGACTTTC | CASSFSDTSSGANVLTF
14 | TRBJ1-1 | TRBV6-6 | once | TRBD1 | TGTGCCAGCAGTCCAGCAGGGGGCGGGACTGAAGCTTTCTTT | CASSPAGGGTEAFF
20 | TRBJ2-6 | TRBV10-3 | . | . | TGTGCCATCAGTGGTTGGTTAGGGCAGGGCGTCCGCTCTGGGGCCAACGTCCTGACTTTC | CAISGWLGQGVRSGANVLTF
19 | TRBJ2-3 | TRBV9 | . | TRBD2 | TGTGCCAGCAGCGCCCGTTTGGCTAAGGAGGGCGGGAGGGCCTATACGCAGTATTTT | CASSARLAKEGGRAYTQYF
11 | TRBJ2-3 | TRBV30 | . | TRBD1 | TGTGCCCTCCACAGGGGACATACGCAGTATTTT | CALHRGHTQYF
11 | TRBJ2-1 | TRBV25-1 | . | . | TGTGCCAGCAGTATAACGGATGAGCAGTTCTTC | CASSITDEQFF
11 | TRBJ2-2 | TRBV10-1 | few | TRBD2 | TGCGCCAGCGGACTAGGCGGGGAGCTGTTTTTT | CASGLGGELFF
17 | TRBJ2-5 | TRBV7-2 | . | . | TGTGCCAGCAGAAGAAGGACGGACGGGAGTGGGCAAGAGACCCAGTACTTC | CASRRRTDGSGQETQYF
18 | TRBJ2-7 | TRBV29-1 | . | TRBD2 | TGCAGCGCCCTAAAACTAGCGGGAGGGCCCGTCGGGCCCTACGAGCAGTACTTC | CSALKLAGGPVGPYEQYF
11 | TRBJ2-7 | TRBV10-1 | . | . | TGCGCCAGCAGTGAGCTTAACGAGCAGTACTTC | CASSELNEQYF
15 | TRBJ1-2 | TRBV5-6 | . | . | TGTGCCAGCAGCCCGGCTGGGACTCCCATATATGGCTACACCTTC | CASSPAGTPIYGYTF
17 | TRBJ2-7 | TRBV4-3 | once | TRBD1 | TGCGCCAGCAGCCAAGATGGTAGGGGACAGGGGGCTGACGAGCAGTACTTC | CASSQDGRGQGADEQYF
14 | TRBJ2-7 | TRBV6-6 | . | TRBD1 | TGTGCCAGCAGTCGGACAGGAGCCCTCTACGAGCAGTACTTC | CASSRTGALYEQYF
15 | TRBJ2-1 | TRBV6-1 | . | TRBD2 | TGTGCCAGCGGGGGACTAGCCATTAGATACAATGAGCAGTTCTTC | CASGGLAIRYNEQFF
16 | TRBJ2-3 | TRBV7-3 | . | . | TGTGCCAGCAGCCCCTCGGCAGGCCCTAGCACAGATACGCAGTATTTT | CASSPSAGPSTDTQYF